The clone carrying this T cell receptor beta chain has a count of ten or more. Its target is not known. MiXCR, applied by TCRdb to the reads, yields one record per CDR3 protein. The sample lists fewer than 300,000 distinct CDR3 sequences; around 25% were seen once. These data are taken from a study of T cell repertoires in cytomegalovirus infection. Overall study context: Signatures in public TCR beta sequences pointed to both CMV infection and matching HLA type.

Study conclusions and caveats: The cumulative frequency of public TCR beta families distinguished individuals who carried CMV together with the relevant HLA. Within the response measured ex vivo, HLA-C-restricted CMV-specific TCR beta clonotypes were dominant.

V lost 5 bases to trimming and J lost 6 bases; unmatched junction nucleotides: 7. In germline, CDR1 is MDHEN, CDR2 SYDVKM. CDR3 length: 14 residues. The TCR comes from a human donor in good health (CMV status not recorded). Some clones in this sample may be carry-over from other donors' samples. J is TRBJ2-3 and V is TRBV28; TRBD2 matches at 8 bases. The sequenced sample was PBMCs. CDR3 sequence reads: CASSPSGGMDTQYF. The DNA of the CDR3 is TGTGCCAGCAGTCCGAGCGGGGGCATGGATACGCAGTATTTT.